Each of the 10 T cell receptor beta chains below was sequenced from the same sample in a study of control samples from healthy donors and cancer patients. Here immunoSEQ multiplex PCR was the method, and the copy in TCRdb shows in-frame clones only, minus some. The sample shows fewer than 250,000 clones, and 2.2% sits with its ten largest clones. Sequencing input: blood. The source is a woman between 25 and 40 years old in good health.

The chain is built from TRBV18 and TRBJ1-3, with a possible D match to TRBD1 (6 bases). Germline CDR1 KGHSH, CDR2 LQKENI. This CDR3 is 18 amino acids long. V lost 1 base to trimming and J lost 0 bases, with 16 bases between them. In DNA, the CDR3 is TGTGCCAGCTCACCACTCCCGGACAGAGGGAGCTCTGGAAACACCATATATTTT. The encoded protein is CASSPLPDRGSSGNTIYF.

The rearrangement uses TRBV14 and TRBJ1-2; D may be TRBD1 (6 bases). Germline loops: CDR1 SGHDN, CDR2 FVKESK. The CDR3 length is 13 residues. V lost 0 bases, J lost 8 bases, and 10 bases lay in between. DNA of the CDR3: TGTGCCAGCAGCCAAGATCGAGGGGGAGGCTACACCTTC. This translates into CASSQDRGGGYTF.

This chain connects TRBV7-3 to TRBJ2-3, with D possibly being TRBD2 (5 bases). Trimming took off 2 bases at V and 4 bases at J, with 10 bases between the two ends. Germline CDR1 SGHTA, CDR2 FQGTGA. This CDR3 has 14 amino acids. The CDR3 bases are TGTGCCAGCAGCTTACTTCCTAGCCCAGATACGCAGTATTTT. Its protein is CASSLLPSPDTQYF. Looking up the rest from reference TRBV7-3 and TRBJ2-3 gives the full variable domain: GAGVSQTPSNKVTEKGKYVELRCDPISGHTALYWYRQSLGQGPEFLIYFQGTGAADDSGLPNDRFFAVRPEGSVSTLKIQRTERGDSAVYLCASSLLPSPDTQYFGPGTRLTVL.

V and J are TRBV15 and TRBJ2-5; TRBD2 agrees at 10 bases. Trimming at V came to 5 bases and at J to 3 bases, leaving 3 bases not matched to a gene. The CDR3 runs to 14 residues. Germline CDR1 reads LNHNV; CDR2 reads YYDKDF (reference sequence). CDR3 sequence reads: CATSGGLAEETQYF. CDR3 bases: TGTGCCACCAGCGGCGGACTAGCGGAAGAGACCCAGTACTTC.

This sequence joins TRBV6-6 and TRBJ2-4; D might be TRBD2 (5 bases). The germline CDR1 and CDR2 sequences are MNHNY and SVGAGI (reference sequence). The V gene lost 2 bases and the J gene lost 4 bases, with 9 bases spanning the gap. There are 14 residues in the CDR3. CDR3 in amino acids: CASSYEGRKNIQYF. For the CDR3, the DNA is TGTGCCAGCAGTTACGAGGGTCGGAAAAACATTCAGTACTTC.

This sequence joins TRBV5-8 and TRBJ2-5; 11 nucleotides agree with TRBD2. J gave up 5 bases and V 3 bases, and 9 bases lay outside the gene matches. Germline assignment: CDR1 SGHTS and CDR2 YDEGEE. The CDR3 extends over 16 amino acids. CDR3 residues: CASSYRLAGRGETQYF. The CDR3 coding sequence is TGTGCCAGCAGCTACCGACTAGCGGGGCGCGGGGAGACCCAGTACTTC.

The rearrangement uses TRBV2 and TRBJ1-6, with D unresolved. The CDR3 runs 14 residues. Trimming cost V 6 bases and J 10 bases, with 16 bases left between them. Germline V gene sequence: CDR1 SNHLY, CDR2 FYNNEI. CDR3 bases: TGTGCCAGCAGCCGTGACACCGCGACCTCACCCCTCCACTTT. It translates to CASSRDTATSPLHF.

The genes are TRBV19 and TRBJ1-2; D gene uncertain. Germline-derived CDR1 and CDR2 are LNHDA and SQIVND (reference sequence). Trimming shortened V by 2 bases and J by 7 bases, and 23 bases separated the two germline ends. The length of the CDR3 is 17 residues. CDR3 sequence (DNA): TGTGCCAGTAGTATACCCTCCTCCGTGATTGGGTCACCTGGCTACACCTTC. As protein: CASSIPSSVIGSPGYTF.

The CDR3, as DNA: TGTGCCAGCATCGGGGCGAGGAATTCACCCCTCCACTTT. Its protein is CASIGARNSPLHF. The chain carries TRBV7-8 and TRBJ1-6; perhaps TRBD1 as D (5 bases). In germline, CDR1 is SGHVS, CDR2 FQNEAQ. This CDR3 comprises 13 residues. With 7 bases removed from V and 7 bases from J, the gap between germline ends came to 11 bases.

The J gene is TRBJ1-5, the V gene TRBV12-3 or TRBV12-4; D is ambiguous. The germline V and J ends were trimmed by 7 bases and 4 bases, with 11 bases remaining between them. The CDR3 extends over 13 amino acids. The CDR3 DNA sequence: TGTGCCAGCACCGCCCTCGGAAATCAGCCCCAGCATTTT. Amino acid sequence: CASTALGNQPQHF.